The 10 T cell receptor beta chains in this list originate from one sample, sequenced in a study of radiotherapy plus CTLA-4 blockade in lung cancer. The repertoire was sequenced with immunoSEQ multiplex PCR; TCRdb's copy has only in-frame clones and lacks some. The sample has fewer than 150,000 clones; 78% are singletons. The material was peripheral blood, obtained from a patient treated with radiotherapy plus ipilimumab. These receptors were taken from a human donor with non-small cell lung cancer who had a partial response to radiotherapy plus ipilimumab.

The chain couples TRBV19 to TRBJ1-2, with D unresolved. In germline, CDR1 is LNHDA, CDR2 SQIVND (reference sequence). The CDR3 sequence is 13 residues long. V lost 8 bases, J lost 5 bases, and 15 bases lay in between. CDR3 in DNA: TGTGCCAGTGGACCCCGGGCGGGATATGGCTACACCTTC. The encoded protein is CASGPRAGYGYTF.

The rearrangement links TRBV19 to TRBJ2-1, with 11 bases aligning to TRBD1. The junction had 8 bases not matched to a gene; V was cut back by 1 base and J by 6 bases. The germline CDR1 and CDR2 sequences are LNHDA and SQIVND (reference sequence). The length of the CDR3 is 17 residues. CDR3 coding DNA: TGTGCCAGTAGTATAGGAGCAGTCGGGACAGGGGGCAATGAGCAGTTCTTC. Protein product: CASSIGAVGTGGNEQFF.

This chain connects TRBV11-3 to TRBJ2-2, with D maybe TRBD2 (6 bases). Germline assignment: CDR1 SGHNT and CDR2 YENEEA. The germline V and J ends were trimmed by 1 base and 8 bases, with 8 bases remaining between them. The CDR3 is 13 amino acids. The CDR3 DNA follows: TGTGCCAGCAGCTTAGCGGCGGGAGGGGAGCTGTTTTTT. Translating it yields CASSLAAGGELFF.

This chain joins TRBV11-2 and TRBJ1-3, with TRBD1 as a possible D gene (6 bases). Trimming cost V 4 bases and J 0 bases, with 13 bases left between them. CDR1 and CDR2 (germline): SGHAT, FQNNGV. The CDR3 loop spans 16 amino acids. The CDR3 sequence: CASSSDSAFSGNTIYF. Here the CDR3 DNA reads TGTGCCAGCAGCTCGGACAGCGCTTTCTCTGGAAACACCATATATTTT.

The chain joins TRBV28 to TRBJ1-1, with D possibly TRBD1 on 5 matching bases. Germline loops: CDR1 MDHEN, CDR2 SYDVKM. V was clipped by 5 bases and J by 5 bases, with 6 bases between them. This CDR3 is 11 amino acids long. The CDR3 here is CASSRGTEAFF. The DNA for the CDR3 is TGTGCCAGCAGTCGGGGGACTGAAGCTTTCTTT. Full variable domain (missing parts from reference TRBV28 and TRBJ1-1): DVKVTQSSRYLVKRTGEKVFLECVQDMDHENMFWYRQDPGLGLRLIYFSYDVKMKEKGDIPEGYSVSREKKERFSLILESASTNQTSMYLCASSRGTEAFFGQGTRLTVV.

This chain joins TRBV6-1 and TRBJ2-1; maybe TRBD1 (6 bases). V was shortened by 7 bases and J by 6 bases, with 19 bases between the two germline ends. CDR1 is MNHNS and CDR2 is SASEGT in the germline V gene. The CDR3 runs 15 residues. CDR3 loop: CASTRSSAGVNEQFF. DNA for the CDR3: TGTGCCAGCACCAGAAGCTCGGCAGGGGTCAATGAGCAGTTCTTC.

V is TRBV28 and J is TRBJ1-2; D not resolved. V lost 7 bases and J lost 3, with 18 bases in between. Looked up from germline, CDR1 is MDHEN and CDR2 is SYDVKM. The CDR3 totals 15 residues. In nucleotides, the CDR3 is TGTGCCAGCATTTTTGCCAATGCGGGCTACTATGGCTACACCTTC. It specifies CASIFANAGYYGYTF.

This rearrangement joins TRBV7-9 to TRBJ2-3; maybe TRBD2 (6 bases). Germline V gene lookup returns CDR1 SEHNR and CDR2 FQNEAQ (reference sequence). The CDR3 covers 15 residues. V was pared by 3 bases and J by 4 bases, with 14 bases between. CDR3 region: CASSLVGGQPDTQYF. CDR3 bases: TGTGCCAGCAGCTTGGTGGGAGGTCAGCCAGATACGCAGTATTTT.

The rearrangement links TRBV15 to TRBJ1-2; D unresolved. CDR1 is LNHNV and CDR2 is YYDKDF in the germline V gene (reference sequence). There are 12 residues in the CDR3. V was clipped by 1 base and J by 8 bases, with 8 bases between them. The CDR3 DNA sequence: TGTGCCACCAGCAGAGGAGAGGGAGGCTACACCTTC. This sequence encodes CATSRGEGGYTF.

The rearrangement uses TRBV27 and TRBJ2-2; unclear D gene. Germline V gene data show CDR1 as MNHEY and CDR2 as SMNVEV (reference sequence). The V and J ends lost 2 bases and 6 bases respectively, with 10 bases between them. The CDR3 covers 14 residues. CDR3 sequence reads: CASSLEVPAGELFF. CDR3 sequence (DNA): TGTGCCAGCAGTTTAGAAGTCCCAGCCGGGGAGCTGTTTTTT.